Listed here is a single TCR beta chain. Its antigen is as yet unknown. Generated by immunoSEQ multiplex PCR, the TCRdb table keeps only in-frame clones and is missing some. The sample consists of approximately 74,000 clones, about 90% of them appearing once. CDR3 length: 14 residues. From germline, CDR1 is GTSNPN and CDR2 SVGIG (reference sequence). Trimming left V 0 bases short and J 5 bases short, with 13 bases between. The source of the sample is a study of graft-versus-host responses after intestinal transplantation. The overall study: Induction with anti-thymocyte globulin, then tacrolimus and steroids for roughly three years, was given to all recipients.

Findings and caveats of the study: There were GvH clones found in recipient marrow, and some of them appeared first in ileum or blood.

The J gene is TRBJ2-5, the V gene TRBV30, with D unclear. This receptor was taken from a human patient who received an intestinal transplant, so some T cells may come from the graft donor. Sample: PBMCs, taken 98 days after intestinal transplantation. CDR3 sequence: CAWSVNILAETQYF. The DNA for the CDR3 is TGTGCCTGGAGTGTAAACATTCTCGCGGAGACCCAGTACTTC.